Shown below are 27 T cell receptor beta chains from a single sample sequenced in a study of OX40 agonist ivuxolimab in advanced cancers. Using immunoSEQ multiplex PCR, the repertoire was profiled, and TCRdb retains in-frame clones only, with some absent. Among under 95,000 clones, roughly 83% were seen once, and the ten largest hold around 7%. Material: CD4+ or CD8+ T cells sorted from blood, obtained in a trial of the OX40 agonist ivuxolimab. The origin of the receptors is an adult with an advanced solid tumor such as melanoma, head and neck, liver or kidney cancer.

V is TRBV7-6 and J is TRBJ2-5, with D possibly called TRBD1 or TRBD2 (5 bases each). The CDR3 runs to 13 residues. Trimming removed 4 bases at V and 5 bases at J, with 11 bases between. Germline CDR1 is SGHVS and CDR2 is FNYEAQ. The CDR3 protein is CASSSYWGETQYF. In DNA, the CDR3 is TGTGCCAGCAGCTCATACTGGGGGGAGACCCAGTACTTC.

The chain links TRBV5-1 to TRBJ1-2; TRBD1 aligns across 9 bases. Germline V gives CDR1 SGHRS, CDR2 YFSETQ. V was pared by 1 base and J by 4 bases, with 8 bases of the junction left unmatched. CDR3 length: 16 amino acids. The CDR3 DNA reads TGCGCCAGCAGCTTGACAGGGGGCCTTATAGGCTATGGCTACACCTTC. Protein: CASSLTGGLIGYGYTF.

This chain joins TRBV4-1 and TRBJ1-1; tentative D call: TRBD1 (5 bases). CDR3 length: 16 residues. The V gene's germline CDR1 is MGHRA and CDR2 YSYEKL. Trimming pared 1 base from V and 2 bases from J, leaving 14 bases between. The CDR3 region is CASSQAQHRFNTEAFF. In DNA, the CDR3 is TGCGCCAGCAGCCAAGCCCAGCACAGGTTCAACACTGAAGCTTTCTTT.

CDR3 amino acids: CASSQGNEQYF. DNA for the CDR3: TGTGCCAGCAGCCAAGGTAACGAGCAGTACTTC. The rearrangement links TRBV14 to TRBJ2-7; D remains unclear. The CDR3 is 11 residues long. Germline assignment: CDR1 SGHDN and CDR2 FVKESK. V shed 1 base and J shed 5 bases, with 3 bases lying between them. Based on the CDR3 plus reference TRBV14 and TRBJ2-7, the full variable domain is EAGVTQFPSHSVIEKGQTVTLRCDPISGHDNLYWYRRVMGKEIKFLLHFVKESKQDESGMPNNRFLAERTGGTYSTLKVQPAELEDSGVYFCASSQGNEQYFGPGTRLTVT.

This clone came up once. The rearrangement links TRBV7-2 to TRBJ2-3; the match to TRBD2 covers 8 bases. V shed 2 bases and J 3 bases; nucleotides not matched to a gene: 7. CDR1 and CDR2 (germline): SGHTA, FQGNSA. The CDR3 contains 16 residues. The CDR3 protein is CASSLYPAGGTDTQYF. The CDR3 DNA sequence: TGTGCCAGCAGCTTATATCCGGCGGGAGGTACAGATACGCAGTATTTT.

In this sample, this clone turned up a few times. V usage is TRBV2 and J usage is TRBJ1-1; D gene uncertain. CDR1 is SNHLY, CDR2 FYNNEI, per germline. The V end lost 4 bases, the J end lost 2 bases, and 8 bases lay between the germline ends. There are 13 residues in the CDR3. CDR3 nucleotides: TGTGCCAGCAGTGGTCATATTAACACTGAAGCTTTCTTT. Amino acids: CASSGHINTEAFF.

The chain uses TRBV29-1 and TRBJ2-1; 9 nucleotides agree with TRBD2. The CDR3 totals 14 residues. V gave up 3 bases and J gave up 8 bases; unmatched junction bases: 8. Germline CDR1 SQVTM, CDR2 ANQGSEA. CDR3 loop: CSVDGSGSPYEQFF. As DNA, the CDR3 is TGCAGCGTTGATGGTAGCGGGAGTCCGTATGAGCAGTTCTTC.

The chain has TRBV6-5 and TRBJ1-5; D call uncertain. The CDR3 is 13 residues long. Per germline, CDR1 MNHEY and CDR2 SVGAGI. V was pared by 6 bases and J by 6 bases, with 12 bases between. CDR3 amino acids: CASRPGKGQPQHF. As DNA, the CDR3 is TGTGCCAGCAGGCCGGGGAAAGGTCAGCCCCAGCATTTT.

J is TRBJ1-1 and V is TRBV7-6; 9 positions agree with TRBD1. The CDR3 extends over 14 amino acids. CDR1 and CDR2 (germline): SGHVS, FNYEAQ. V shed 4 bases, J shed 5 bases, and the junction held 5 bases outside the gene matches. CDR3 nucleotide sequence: TGTGCCAGCAGCTCTCCGGACAGGGGAACTGAAGCTTTCTTT. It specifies CASSSPDRGTEAFF.

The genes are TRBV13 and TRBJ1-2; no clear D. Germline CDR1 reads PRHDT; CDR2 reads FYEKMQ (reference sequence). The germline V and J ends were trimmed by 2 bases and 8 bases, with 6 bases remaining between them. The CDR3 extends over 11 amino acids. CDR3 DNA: TGTGCCAGCAGCTTAAAGGGCGGCTACACCTTC. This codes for CASSLKGGYTF.

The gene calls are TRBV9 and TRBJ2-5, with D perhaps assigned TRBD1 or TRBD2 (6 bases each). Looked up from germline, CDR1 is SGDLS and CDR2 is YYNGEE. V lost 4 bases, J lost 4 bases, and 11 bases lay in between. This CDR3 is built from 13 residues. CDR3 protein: CASSRGHRETQYF. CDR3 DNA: TGTGCCAGCAGCCGGGGGCATCGAGAGACCCAGTACTTC.

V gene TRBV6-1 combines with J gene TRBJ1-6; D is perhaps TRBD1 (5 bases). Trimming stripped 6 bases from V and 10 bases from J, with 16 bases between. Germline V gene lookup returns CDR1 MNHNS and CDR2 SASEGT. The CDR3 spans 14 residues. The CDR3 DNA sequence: TGTGCCAGCAGCCTAACACGCGGGGACTCACCCCTCCACTTT. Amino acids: CASSLTRGDSPLHF.

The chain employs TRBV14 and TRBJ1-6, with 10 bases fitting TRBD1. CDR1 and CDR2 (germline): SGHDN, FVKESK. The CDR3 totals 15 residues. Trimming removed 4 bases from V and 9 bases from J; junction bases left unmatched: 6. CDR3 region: CASSPGTGVGSPLHF. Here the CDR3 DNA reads TGTGCCAGCAGCCCCGGGACAGGGGTCGGTTCACCCCTCCACTTT.

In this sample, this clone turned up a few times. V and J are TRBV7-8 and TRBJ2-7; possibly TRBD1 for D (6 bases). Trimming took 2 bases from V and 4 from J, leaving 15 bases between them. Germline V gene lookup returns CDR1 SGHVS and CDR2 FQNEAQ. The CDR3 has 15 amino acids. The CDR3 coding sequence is TGTGCCAGCAGCTTATTTCAGGGGCCGAGTTACGAGCAGTACTTC. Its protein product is CASSLFQGPSYEQYF. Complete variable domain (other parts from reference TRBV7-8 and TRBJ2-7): GAGVSQSPRYKVAKRGQDVALRCDPISGHVSLFWYQQALGQGPEFLTYFQNEAQLDKSGLPSDRFFAERPEGSVSTLKIQRTQQEDSAVYLCASSLFQGPSYEQYFGPGTRLTVT.

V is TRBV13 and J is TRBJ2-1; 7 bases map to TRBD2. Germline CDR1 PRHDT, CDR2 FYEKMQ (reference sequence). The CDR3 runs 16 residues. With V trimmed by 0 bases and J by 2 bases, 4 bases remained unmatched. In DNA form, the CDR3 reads TGTGCCAGCAGCTTAGGCGCTAGCGGACCCTACAATGAGCAGTTCTTC. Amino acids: CASSLGASGPYNEQFF.

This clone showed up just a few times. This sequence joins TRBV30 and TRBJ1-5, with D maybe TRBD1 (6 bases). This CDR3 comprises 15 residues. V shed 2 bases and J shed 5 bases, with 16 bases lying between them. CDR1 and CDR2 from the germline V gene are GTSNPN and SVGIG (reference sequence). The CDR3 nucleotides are TGTGCCTGGAGTCCCCAGGGGACGGTTGATCAGCCCCAGCATTTT. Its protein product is CAWSPQGTVDQPQHF.

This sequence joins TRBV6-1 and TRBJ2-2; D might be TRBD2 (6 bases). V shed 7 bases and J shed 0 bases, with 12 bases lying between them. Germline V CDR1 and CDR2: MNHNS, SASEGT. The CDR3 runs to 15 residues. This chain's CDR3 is CASIRDWANTGELFF. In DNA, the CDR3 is TGTGCCAGCATTCGGGACTGGGCGAACACCGGGGAGCTGTTTTTT.

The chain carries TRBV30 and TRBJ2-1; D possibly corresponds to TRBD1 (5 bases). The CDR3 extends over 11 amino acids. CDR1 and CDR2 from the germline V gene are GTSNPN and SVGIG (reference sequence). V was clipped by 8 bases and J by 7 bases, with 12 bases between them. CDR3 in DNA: TGTGCCAAAGGGGTGGGAAATGAGCAGTTCTTC. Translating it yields CAKGVGNEQFF.

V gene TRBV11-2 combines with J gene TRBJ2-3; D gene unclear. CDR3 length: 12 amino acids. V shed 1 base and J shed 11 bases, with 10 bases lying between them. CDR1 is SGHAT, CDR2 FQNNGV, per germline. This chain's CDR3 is CASSLGIDLQYF. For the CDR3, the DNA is TGTGCCAGCAGCTTAGGTATAGATTTGCAGTATTTT. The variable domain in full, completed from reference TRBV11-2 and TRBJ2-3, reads EAGVAQSPRYKIIEKRQSVAFWCNPISGHATLYWYQQILGQGPKLLIQFQNNGVVDDSQLPKDRFSAERLKGVDSTLKIQPAKLEDSAVYLCASSLGIDLQYFGPGTRLTVL.

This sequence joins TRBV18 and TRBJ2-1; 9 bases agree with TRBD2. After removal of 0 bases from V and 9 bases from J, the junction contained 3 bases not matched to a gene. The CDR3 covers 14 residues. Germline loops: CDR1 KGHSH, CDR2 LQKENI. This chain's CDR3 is CASSPPPAGGEQFF. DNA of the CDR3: TGTGCCAGCTCACCACCGCCAGCGGGAGGTGAGCAGTTCTTC.

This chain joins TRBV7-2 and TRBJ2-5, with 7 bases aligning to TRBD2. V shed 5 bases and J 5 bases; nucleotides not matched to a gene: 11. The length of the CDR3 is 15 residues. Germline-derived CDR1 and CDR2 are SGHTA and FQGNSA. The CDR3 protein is CASSRTRTRSETQYF. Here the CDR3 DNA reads TGTGCCAGCAGCCGTACCCGGACTAGATCGGAGACCCAGTACTTC.

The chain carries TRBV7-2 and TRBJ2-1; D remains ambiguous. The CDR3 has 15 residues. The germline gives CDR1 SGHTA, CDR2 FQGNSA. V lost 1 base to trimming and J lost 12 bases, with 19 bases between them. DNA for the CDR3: TGTGCCAGCAGCTTAGGTGGAACAGCTTTTATCGCGCAGTTCTTC. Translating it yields CASSLGGTAFIAQFF.

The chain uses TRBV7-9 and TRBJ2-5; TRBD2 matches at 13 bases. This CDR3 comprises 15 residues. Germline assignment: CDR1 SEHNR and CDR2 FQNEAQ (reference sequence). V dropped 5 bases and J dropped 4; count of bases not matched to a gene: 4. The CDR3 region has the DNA TGTGCCAGCAGCACTAGCGGGAGGGCCCGAGAGACCCAGTACTTC. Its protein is CASSTSGRARETQYF.

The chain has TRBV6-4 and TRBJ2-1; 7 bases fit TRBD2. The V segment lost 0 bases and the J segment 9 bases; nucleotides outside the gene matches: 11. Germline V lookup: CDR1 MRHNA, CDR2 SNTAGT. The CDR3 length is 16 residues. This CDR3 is CASSDSGLDGAGEQFF. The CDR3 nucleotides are TGTGCCAGCAGTGACTCAGGACTAGACGGGGCGGGTGAGCAGTTCTTC.

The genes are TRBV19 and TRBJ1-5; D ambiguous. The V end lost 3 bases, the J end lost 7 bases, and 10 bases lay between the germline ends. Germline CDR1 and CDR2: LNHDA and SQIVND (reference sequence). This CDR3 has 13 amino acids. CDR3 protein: CASSIEGTQPQHF. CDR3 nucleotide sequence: TGTGCCAGTAGTATTGAGGGTACGCAGCCCCAGCATTTT.

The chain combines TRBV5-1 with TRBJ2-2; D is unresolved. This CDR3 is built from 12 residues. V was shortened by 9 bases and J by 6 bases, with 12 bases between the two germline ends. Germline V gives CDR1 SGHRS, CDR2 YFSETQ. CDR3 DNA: TGCGCCACCAGACGGACCTCCGGGGAGCTGTTTTTT. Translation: CATRRTSGELFF.

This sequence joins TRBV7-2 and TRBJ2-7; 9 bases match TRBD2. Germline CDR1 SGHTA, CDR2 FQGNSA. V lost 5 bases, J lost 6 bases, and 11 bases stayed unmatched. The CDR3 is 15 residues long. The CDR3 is CASSPTAGGPTEQYF. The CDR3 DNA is TGTGCCAGCAGCCCCACGGCGGGAGGGCCGACCGAGCAGTACTTC.